The following is a T cell receptor beta chain sequence with its context. As originally analysed: Researchers report that nucleated cell counts were estimated from reference gene primer amplification. Generated by immunoSEQ multiplex PCR, the TCRdb table keeps only in-frame clones and is missing some. V, J and clone size reflect that table, while D and trimming were determined from the DNA. Of over 200,000 clones detected, roughly 78% appear once; the ten largest clones hold around 12%. CDR3 size: 14 residues. The junction had 4 bases not matched to a gene; V was cut back by 4 bases and J by 6 bases. Germline V gene sequence: CDR1 SGHRS, CDR2 YFSETQ. This specimen belongs to a study of blood T cell repertoires in COVID-19. Study context: T cells, B-cell-depleted T cells, or PBMCs provided the cDNA or gDNA that served as material.

What was sequenced was peripheral blood. The chain has TRBV5-1 and TRBJ1-6; TRBD1 matches at 7 bases. The receptor's source is a woman between 40 and 55 years old with acute or convalescent COVID-19. The DNA for the CDR3 is TGCGCCAGCAGCCCGGGACAGCCTAATTCACCCCTCCACTTT. This encodes CASSPGQPNSPLHF.